Listed below are T cell receptor beta chains from one sample, sequenced in a study of blood T cell repertoires in COVID-19. TCRdb keeps only in-frame clones here, not all; method: immunoSEQ multiplex PCR. The sample includes 70,000 or so clones, over 70% of them seen just once. Input material: peripheral blood. These receptors were obtained from a woman in her 70s with acute or convalescent COVID-19. CDR3s include the opening cysteine and the closing phenylalanine or tryptophan. The listing skips clone size in some rows; elsewhere it reads once, few, many or a size class.

V gene | CDR3 length | clone size | CDR3 protein
TRBV6-5 | 13 | - | CASSYALGGGYTF
TRBV14 | 17 | - | CASSQVRTGTGNSPLHF
TRBV30 | 15 | - | CAWSVGQLSNQPQHF
TRBV5-1 | 15 | - | CASSFPGQGRVEQYF
TRBV5-6 | 14 | once | CASSFQGAGETQYF
TRBV10-3 | 16 | - | CAISEPSGPSYNEQFF
TRBV28 | 15 | once | CASSLSKTGRTEAFF
TRBV2 | 14 | - | CASSPIRTTNEQFF
TRBV7-3 | 16 | once | CASSLSAGSGANVLTF
TRBV6-6 | 14 | - | CASRAGGDTGELFF
TRBV2 | 13 | - | CASSEAARGEQFF
TRBV18 | 14 | - | CASSPKTGRETQYF
TRBV5-1 | 16 | - | CASSSAMSGGNTEAFF
TRBV28 | 15 | - | CATGAGDRFVDEQFF
TRBV6-6 | 14 | - | CASSYSGTGQPQHF
TRBV7-9 | 15 | - | CASSPAELRNSPLHF
TRBV2 | 14 | - | CASSDGGDLYGYTF
TRBV5-6 | 15 | - | CASSLGRLDGNTIYF
TRBV12-3/TRBV12-4 | 13 | - | CASRTGGGYEQYF
TRBV5-1 | 13 | - | CASSLASQETQYF
TRBV9 | 16 | - | CASSVGGGLGNTEAFF
TRBV10-3 | 15 | - | CAISGDGGNYNEQFF
TRBV19 | 14 | few | CASKVASGSREQFF